The following is a T cell receptor beta chain sequence with its context. Source study methods: Counts of nucleated cells, estimated from reference gene primer amplification, were obtained. Libraries were prepared by immunoSEQ multiplex PCR; TCRdb keeps only in-frame clonotypes and omits some of them. That table supplies the V and J calls and clone size; D and trimming were determined from the DNA. The sample consists of 120,000 to 150,000 clones, around 82% of them appearing once. The data belong to a study of blood T cell repertoires in COVID-19. Study-level background: Collection of acute and convalescent COVID-19 samples took place in the United States, Italy and Spain. PBMCs, B-cell-depleted T cells, or T cells provided the cDNA or gDNA that made up the material.

The CDR3 has 18 amino acids. CDR1 is KGHDR, CDR2 SFDVKD, per germline. Between the trimmed V and J ends, which lost 5 bases and 1 base, there was a span of 22 bases. This TCR derives from a man aged 60 to 75 with active or convalescent COVID-19. The chain combines TRBV24-1 with TRBJ2-5, with TRBD1 as a possible D gene (7 bases). The sample taken for sequencing was peripheral blood. CDR3 coding DNA: TGTGCCACCAGTGCCCCAGGGACGGGGGCAGGGGGCCAAGAGACCCAGTACTTC. Translated, it gives CATSAPGTGAGGQETQYF.